This T cell receptor beta chain was obtained from a study of a mutant IDH1 vaccine in newly diagnosed glioma. Turning to the study itself: There were approximately 60% males and roughly 38% females among treated patients, whose mean age was about 38 years. Patients previously underwent radiotherapy, temozolomide, or both, and most underwent both. Findings of the study overall: Shifts in the top peripheral T cell clonotypes seemed unrelated to pseudoprogression. Of the patients, roughly 93% had vaccine-induced immune responses.

The count of this clone is one. Antigen unknown. The repertoire was sequenced with immunoSEQ multiplex PCR; TCRdb's copy has only in-frame clones and lacks some. The sample has tens of thousands of clones; approximately 80% are singletons. The V gene lost 4 bases and the J gene lost 0 bases, with 11 bases spanning the gap. The V gene's germline CDR1 is SGHDT and CDR2 YYEEEE. This CDR3 comprises 15 residues. Regarding time point: baseline, week 1 (first vaccination visit). Specified treatment: pre-vaccination baseline after standard-of-care therapy. The chain has TRBV5-6 and TRBJ1-3; TRBD1 might be the D (5 bases). The TCR sequence derives from a woman between 40 and 50 years old with glioma. The sequencing used PBMCs, collected from a glioma patient treated with radiotherapy, temozolomide or both. CDR3 amino acids: CASSRDFRSGNTIYF. The DNA for the CDR3 is TGTGCCAGCAGCCGGGACTTCCGCTCTGGAAACACCATATATTTT.